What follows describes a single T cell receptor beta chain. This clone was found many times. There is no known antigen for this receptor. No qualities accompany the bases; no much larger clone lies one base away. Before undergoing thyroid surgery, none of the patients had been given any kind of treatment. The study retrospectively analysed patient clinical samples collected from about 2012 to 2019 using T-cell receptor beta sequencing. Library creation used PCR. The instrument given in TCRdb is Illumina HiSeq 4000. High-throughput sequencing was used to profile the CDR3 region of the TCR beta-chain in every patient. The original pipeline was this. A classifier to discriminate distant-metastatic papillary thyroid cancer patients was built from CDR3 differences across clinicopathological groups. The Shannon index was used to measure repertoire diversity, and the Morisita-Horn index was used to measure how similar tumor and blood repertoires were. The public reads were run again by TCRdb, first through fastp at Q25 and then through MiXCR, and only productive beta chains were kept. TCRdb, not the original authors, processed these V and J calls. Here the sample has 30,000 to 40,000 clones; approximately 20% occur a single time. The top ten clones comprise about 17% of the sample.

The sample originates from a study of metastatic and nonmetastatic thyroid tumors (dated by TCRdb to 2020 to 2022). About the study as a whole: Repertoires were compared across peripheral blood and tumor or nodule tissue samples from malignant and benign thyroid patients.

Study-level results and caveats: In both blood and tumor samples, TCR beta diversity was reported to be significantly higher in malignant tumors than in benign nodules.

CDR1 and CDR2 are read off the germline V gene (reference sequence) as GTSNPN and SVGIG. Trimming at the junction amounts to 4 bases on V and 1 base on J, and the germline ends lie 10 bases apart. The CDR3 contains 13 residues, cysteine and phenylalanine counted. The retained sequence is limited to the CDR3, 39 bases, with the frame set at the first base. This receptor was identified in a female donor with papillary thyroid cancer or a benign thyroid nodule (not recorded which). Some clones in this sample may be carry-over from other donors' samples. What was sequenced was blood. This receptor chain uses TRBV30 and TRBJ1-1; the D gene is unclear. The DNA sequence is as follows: TGTGCCTGGACGAGAGCGACGAACACTGAAGCTTTCTTT. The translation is CAWTRATNTEAFF.